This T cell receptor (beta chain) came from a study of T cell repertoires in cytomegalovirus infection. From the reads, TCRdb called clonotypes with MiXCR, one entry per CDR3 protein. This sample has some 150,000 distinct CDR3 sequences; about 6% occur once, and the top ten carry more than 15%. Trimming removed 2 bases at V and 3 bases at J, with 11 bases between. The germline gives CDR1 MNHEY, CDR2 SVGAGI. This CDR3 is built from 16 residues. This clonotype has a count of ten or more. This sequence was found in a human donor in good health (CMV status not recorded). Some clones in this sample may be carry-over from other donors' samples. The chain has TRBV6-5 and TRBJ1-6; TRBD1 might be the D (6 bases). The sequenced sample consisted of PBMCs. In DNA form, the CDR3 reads TGTGCCAGCAGTTACGACACAGGGCACTATAATTCACCCCTCCACTTT. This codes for CASSYDTGHYNSPLHF.